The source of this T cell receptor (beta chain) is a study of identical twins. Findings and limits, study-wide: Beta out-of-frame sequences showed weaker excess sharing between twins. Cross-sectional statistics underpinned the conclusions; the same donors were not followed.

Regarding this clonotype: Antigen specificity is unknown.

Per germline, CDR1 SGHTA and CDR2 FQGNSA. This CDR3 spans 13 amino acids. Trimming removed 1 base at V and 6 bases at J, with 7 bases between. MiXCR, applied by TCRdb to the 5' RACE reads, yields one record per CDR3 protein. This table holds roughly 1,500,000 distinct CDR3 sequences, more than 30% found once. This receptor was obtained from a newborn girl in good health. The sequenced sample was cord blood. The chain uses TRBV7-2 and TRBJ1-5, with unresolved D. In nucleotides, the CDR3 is TGTGCCAGCAGCTTAGAGCGGACTCAGCCCCAGCATTTT. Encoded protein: CASSLERTQPQHF.